Detailed here is one T cell receptor (beta chain). Individuals drawn from approximately 26 US areas were roughly 18 to 100 years old. Sequencing used immunoSEQ multiplex PCR; TCRdb keeps in-frame clones, though not all of them. There are under 450,000 clones in the sample; more than 75% occur only once, and roughly 1.4% lies in the top ten. The data belong to a study of blood T cell repertoires in COVID-19. Germline CDR1 SNHLY, CDR2 FYNNEI. The V end lost 0 bases, the J end lost 5 bases, and 15 bases lay between the germline ends. The CDR3 contains 16 residues. The receptor was derived from a man younger than 45 who had recovered from COVID-19. Sequences were obtained from PBMCs or T cells enriched from blood (not recorded which). V is TRBV2 and J is TRBJ2-3; the D gene is possibly TRBD1 (6 bases). CDR3 sequence reads: CASSEAGRGVIDTQYF. CDR3 DNA: TGTGCCAGCAGTGAAGCCGGCAGGGGTGTGATAGATACGCAGTATTTT.